The clone carrying this T cell receptor beta chain was detected a few times. What it binds is unknown. Unique molecular identifiers tagged the TCR beta cDNA libraries. A single record per CDR3 protein comes from TCRdb applying MiXCR to the PCR reads. This repertoire shows roughly 620,000 distinct CDR3 sequences, roughly 46% found once; its top ten account for more than 1.5%. This record comes from a study of post-analysis software for immune sequencing data. General study points: F measure grouped same-batch samples tightly together.

The sequence derives from a girl aged 10 to 17 with multiple sclerosis. Sample: blood.

This chain's CDR3 is CASSVRQGANQPQHF. The CDR3 DNA sequence: TGCGCCAGCAGCGTCCGACAGGGGGCGAATCAGCCCCAGCATTTT. The V and J genes are TRBV4-1 and TRBJ1-5, with 10 bases that match TRBD1. Germline V gene lookup returns CDR1 MGHRA and CDR2 YSYEKL. The junction had 5 bases not matched to a gene; V was cut back by 5 bases and J by 4 bases. The CDR3 spans 15 residues.